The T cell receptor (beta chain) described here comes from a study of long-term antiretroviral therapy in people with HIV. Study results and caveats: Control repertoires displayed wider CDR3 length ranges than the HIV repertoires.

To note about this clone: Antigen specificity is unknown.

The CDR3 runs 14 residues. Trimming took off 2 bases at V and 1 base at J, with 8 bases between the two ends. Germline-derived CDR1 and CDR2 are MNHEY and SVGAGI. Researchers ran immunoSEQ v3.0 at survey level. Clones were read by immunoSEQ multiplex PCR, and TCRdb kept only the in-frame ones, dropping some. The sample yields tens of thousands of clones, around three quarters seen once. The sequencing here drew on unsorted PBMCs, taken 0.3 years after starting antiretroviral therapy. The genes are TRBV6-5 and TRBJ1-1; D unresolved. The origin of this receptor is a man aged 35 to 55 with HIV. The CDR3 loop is CASSYGRPNTEAFF. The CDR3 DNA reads TGTGCCAGCAGTTACGGCAGGCCGAACACTGAAGCTTTCTTT.